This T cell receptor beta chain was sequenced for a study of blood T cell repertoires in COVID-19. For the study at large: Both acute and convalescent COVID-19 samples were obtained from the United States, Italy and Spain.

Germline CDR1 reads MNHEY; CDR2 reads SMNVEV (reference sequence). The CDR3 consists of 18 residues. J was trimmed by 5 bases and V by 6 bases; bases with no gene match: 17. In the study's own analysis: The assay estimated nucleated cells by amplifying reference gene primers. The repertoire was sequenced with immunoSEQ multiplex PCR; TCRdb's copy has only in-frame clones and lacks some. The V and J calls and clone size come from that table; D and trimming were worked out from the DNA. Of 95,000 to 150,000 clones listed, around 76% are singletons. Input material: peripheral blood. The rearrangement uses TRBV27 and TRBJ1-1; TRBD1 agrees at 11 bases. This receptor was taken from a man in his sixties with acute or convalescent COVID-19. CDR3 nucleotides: TGTGCCAGCAGCTTTCGCCCGGGACAGGGGGTCGTGGGAACTGAAGCTTTCTTT. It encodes CASSFRPGQGVVGTEAFF.